This T cell receptor beta chain was recorded in a study of shared clonotypes between healthy human individuals. Study as a whole: The study drew on a couple of women and three men aged 18 to 49 as donors. Whole-study results and caveats: Generation of non-shared clonotypes was less probable than generation of clonotypes shared by all four donors.

As for this clone: The antigen is undetermined.

V shed 4 bases and J shed 0 bases, with 10 bases lying between them. The CDR3 loop spans 15 amino acids. CDR1 and CDR2 (germline): SGHDT, YYEEEE. Deep-level running was used for the assay. A roughly 200 ng quantity of DNA, around 30,000 T cell genomes, went into the sorted-subset replicate PCRs. This table comes from immunoSEQ multiplex PCR, and its TCRdb copy is limited to in-frame clones, with some not included. The sample lists millions of clones, over 85% seen once, with approximately 0.13% in the top ten. Sequenced sample: naive CD4+ T cells sorted from blood. The subset denotes: CD45RA+ positively selected. The clonotype was recovered from a man aged 18 to 30 in good health. The chain has TRBV5-6 and TRBJ1-4; perhaps TRBD1 as D (6 bases). The CDR3 sequence: CASSPRGPTNEKLFF. In DNA, the CDR3 is TGTGCCAGCAGCCCCAGGGGACCAACTAATGAAAAACTGTTTTTT.